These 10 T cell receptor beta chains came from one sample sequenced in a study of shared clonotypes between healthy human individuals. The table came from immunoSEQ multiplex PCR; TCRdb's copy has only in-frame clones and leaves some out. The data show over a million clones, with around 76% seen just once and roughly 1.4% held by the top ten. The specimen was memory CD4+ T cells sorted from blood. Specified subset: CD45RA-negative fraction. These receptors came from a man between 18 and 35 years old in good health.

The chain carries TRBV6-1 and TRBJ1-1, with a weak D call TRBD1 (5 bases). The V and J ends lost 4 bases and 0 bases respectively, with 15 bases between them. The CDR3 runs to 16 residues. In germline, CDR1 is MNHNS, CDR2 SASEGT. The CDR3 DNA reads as TGTGCCAGCAGTGCAACGCCGACAGTGATGAACACTGAAGCTTTCTTT. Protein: CASSATPTVMNTEAFF.

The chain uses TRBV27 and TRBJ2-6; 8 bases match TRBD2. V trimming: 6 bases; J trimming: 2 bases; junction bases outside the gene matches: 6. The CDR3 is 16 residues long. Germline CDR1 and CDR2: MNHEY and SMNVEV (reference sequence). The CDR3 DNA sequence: TGTGCCAGCAGCCGAATCGGGGGGGCTGGGGCCAACGTCCTGACTTTC. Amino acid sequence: CASSRIGGAGANVLTF.

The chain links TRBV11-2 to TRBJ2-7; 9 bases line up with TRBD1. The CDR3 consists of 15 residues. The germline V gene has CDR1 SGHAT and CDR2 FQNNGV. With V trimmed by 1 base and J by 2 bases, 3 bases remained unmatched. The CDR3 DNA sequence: TGTGCCAGCAGCTTAGTGACAGGGGGTACCTACGAGCAGTACTTC. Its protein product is CASSLVTGGTYEQYF.

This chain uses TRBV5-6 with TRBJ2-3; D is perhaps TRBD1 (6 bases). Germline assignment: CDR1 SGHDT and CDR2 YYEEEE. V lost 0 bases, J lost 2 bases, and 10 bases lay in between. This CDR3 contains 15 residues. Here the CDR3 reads CASSLAQGPTDTQYF. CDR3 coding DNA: TGTGCCAGCAGCTTGGCTCAGGGGCCCACAGATACGCAGTATTTT.

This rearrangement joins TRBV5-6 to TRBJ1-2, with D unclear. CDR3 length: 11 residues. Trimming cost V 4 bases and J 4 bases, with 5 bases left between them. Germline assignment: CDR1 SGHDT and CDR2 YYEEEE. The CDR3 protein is CASSPGYGYTF. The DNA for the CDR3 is TGTGCCAGCAGCCCAGGCTATGGCTACACCTTC. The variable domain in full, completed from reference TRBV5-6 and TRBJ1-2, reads DAGVTQSPTHLIKTRGQQVTLRCSPKSGHDTVSWYQQALGQGPQFIFQYYEEEERQRGNFPDRFSGHQFPNYSSELNVNALLLGDSALYLCASSPGYGYTFGSGTRLTVV.

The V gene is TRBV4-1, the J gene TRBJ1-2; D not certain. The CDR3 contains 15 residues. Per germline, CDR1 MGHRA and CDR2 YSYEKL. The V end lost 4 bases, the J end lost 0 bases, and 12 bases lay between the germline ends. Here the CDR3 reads CASSRSAGANYGYTF. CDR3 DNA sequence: TGCGCCAGCAGCCGATCCGCTGGAGCTAACTATGGCTACACCTTC.

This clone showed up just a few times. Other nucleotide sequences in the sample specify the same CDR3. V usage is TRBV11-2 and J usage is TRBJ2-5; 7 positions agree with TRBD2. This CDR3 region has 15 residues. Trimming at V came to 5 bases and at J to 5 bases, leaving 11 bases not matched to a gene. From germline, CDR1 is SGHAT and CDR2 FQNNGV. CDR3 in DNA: TGTGCCAGCAGCCCCGGGACGGGGGGTCTGGAGACCCAGTACTTC. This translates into CASSPGTGGLETQYF.

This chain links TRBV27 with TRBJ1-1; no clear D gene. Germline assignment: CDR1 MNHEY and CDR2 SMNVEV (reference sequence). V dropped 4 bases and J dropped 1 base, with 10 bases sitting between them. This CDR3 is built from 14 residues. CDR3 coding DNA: TGTGCCAGCAGTTCTCCCTCATCGAACACTGAAGCTTTCTTT. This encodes CASSSPSSNTEAFF.

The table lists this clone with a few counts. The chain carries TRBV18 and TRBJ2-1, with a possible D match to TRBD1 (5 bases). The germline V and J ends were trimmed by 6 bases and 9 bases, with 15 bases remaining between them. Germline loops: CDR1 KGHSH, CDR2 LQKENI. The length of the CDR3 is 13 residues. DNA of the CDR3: TGTGCCAGCTCCCCCGCAGGGAATGGTGAGCAGTTCTTC. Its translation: CASSPAGNGEQFF.

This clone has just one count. The DNA for the CDR3 is TGTGCCAGCAGCTTAGAGTTTGGGCAGCGCACAGATACGCAGTATTTT. Its translation is CASSLEFGQRTDTQYF. The chain is built from TRBV11-2 and TRBJ2-3; D uncertain. Trimming removed 0 bases from V and 1 base from J, with 11 bases in between. This CDR3 is 16 amino acids long. CDR1 is SGHAT and CDR2 is FQNNGV in the germline V gene. Full variable domain (remainder filled in from reference TRBV11-2 and TRBJ2-3): EAGVAQSPRYKIIEKRQSVAFWCNPISGHATLYWYQQILGQGPKLLIQFQNNGVVDDSQLPKDRFSAERLKGVDSTLKIQPAKLEDSAVYLCASSLEFGQRTDTQYFGPGTRLTVL.